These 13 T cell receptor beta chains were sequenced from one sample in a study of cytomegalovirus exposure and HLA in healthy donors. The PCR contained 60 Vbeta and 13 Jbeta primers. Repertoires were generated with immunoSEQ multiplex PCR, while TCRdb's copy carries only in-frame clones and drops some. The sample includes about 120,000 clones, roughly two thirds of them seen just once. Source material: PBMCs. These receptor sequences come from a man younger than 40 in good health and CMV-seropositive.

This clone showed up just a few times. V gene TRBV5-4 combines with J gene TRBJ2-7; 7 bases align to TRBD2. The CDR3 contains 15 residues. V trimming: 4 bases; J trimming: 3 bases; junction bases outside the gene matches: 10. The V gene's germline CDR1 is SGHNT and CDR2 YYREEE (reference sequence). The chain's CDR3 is CASSRFSGEGYEQYF. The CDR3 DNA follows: TGTGCCAGCAGCCGGTTTTCGGGGGAGGGCTACGAGCAGTACTTC.

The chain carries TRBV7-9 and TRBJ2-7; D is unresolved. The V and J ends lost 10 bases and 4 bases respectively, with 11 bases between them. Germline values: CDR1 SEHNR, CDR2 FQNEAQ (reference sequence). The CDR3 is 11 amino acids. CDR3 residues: CAIGSGYEQYF. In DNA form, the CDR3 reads TGTGCCATCGGCTCAGGTTACGAGCAGTACTTC.

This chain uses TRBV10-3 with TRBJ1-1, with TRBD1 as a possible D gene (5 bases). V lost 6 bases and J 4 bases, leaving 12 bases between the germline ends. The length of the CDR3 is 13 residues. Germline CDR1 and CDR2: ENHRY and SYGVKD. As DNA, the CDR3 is TGTGCCATCAGGGACGACGGGGGCACTGAAGCTTTCTTT. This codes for CAIRDDGGTEAFF.

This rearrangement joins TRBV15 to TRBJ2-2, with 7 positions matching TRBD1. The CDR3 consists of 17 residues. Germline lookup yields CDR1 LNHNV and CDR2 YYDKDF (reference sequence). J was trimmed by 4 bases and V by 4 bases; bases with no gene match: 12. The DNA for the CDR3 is TGTGCCACCAGCAATTTAAGGGGGCTAGTTGGCACCGGGGAGCTGTTTTTT. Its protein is CATSNLRGLVGTGELFF.

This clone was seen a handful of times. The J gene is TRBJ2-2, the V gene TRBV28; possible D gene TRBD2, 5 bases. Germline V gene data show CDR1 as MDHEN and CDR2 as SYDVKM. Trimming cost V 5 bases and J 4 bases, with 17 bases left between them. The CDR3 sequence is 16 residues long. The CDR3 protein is CASSARFGRGTGELFF. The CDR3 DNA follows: TGTGCCAGCAGTGCCCGTTTCGGCCGGGGCACCGGGGAGCTGTTTTTT.

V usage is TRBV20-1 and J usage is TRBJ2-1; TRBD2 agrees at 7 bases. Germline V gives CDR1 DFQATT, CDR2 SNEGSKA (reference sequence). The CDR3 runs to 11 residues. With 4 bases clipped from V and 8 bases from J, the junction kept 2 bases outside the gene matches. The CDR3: CSAILADEQFF. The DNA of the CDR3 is TGCAGTGCTATTCTAGCGGATGAGCAGTTCTTC.

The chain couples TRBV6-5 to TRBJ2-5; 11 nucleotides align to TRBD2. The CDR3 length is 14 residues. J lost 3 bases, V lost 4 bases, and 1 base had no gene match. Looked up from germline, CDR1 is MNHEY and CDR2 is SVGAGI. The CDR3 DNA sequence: TGTGCCAGCAGTTGGGGACTAGCGGAAGAGACCCAGTACTTC. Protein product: CASSWGLAEETQYF.

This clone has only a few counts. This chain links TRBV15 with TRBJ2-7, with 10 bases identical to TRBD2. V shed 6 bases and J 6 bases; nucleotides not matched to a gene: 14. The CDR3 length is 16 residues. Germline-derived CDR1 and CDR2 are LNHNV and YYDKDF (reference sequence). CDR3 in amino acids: CATSEGMASGRFEQYF. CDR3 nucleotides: TGTGCCACCAGTGAGGGTATGGCTAGCGGGAGATTCGAGCAGTACTTC.

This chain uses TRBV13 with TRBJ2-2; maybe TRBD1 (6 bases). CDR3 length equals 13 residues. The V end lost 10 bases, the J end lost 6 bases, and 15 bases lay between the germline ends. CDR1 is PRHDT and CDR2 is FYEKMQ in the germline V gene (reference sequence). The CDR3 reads CATSQGGSGELFF. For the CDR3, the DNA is TGTGCCACCTCCCAAGGGGGATCCGGGGAGCTGTTTTTT. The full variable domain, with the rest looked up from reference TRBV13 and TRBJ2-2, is AAGVIQSPRHLIKEKRETATLKCYPIPRHDTVYWYQQGPGQDPQFLISFYEKMQSDKGSIPDRFSAQQFSDYHSELNMSSLELGDSALYFCATSQGGSGELFFGEGSRLTVL.

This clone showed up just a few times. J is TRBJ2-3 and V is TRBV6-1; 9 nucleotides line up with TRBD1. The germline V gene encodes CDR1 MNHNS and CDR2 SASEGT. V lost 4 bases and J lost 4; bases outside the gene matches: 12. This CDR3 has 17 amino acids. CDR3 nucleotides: TGTGCCAGCAGTGGAGACCCGGGACAGGGATTCGCAGATACGCAGTATTTT. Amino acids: CASSGDPGQGFADTQYF.

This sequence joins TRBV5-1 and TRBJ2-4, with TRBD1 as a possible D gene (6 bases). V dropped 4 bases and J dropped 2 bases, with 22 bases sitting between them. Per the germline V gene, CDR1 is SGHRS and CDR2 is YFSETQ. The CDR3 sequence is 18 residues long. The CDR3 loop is CASSPSGPRRGSKNIQYF. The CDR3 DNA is TGCGCCAGCAGCCCCAGTGGGCCGCGAAGGGGGTCCAAAAACATTCAGTACTTC.

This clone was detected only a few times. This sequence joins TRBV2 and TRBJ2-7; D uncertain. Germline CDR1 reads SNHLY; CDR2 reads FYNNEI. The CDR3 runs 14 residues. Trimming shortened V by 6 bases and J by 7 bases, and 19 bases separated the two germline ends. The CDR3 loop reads CASSPERLEVEQYF. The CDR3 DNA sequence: TGTGCCAGCAGCCCCGAGCGCCTTGAGGTGGAGCAGTACTTC.

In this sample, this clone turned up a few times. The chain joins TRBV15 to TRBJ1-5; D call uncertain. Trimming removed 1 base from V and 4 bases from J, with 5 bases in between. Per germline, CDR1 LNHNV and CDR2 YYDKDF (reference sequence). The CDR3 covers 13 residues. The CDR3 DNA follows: TGTGCCACCAGCAGAGGTAAAAATCAGCCCCAGCATTTT. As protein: CATSRGKNQPQHF. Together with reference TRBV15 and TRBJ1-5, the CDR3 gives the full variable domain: DAMVIQNPRYQVTQFGKPVTLSCSQTLNHNVMYWYQQKSSQAPKLLFHYYDKDFNNEADTPDNFQSRRPNTSFCFLDIRSPGLGDTAMYLCATSRGKNQPQHFGDGTRLSIL.